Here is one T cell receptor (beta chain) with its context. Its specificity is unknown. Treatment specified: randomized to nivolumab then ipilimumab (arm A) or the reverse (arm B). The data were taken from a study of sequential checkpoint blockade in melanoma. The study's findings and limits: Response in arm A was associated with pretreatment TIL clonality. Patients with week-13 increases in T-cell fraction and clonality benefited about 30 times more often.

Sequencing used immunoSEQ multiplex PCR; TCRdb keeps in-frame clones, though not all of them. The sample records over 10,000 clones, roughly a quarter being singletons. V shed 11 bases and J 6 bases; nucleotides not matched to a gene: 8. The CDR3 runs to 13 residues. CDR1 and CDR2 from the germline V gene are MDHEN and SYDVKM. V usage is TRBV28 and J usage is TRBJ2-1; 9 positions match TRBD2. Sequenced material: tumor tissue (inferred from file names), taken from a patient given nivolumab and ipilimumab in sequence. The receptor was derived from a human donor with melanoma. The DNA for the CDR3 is TGTGCCGCTCAGGGAGCGGGAGGCAATGAGCAGTTCTTC. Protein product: CAAQGAGGNEQFF.